This T cell receptor (beta chain) was recovered during a study of T cells in Graves' hyperthyroidism and ophthalmopathy. Amplification yielded TCR beta CDR3 regions, with RNA transcripts as the source. A set of HTBI primers served as the primers for a first-round RT-PCR of the TCR CDR3. MiXCR, run by TCRdb on the multiplex PCR reads, gives a single entry per CDR3 protein. Of about 210,000 distinct CDR3 sequences in the sample, 17% were seen once. Disease duration under 2 months; hyperthyroidism patients were aged 18 to 65. The CDR3 loop spans 17 amino acids. Looked up from germline, CDR1 is LNHNV and CDR2 is YYDKDF (reference sequence). The junction had 14 bases not matched to a gene; V was cut back by 0 bases and J by 8 bases.

The sample taken for sequencing was blood. The chain is built from TRBV15 and TRBJ1-2, with 8 bases lining up with TRBD1. This sequence originates from a man aged 50 to 59 with Graves' hyperthyroidism. Written as DNA, the CDR3 is TGTGCCACCAGCAGAGATACCGCCCCAGGGGGCGCCTCCGGCTACACCTTC. Translated: CATSRDTAPGGASGYTF.